This T cell receptor (beta chain) was recovered during a study of cytomegalovirus exposure and HLA in healthy donors. At the level of the study: An analysis done earlier identified 95 million to 140 million unique TCR beta sequences from roughly 190 million T cells. Overall study results and limits: Follow-up analysis later connected one missense variant in DCLRE1C with trimming of TCR beta V- and J-genes. Approximately 17,000 TCR beta sequences were associated with HLA alleles at 0.05 false discovery rate in a later analysis. Most TCR sequences showed up rarely, but some public TCRs showed up in many donors.

The PCR made use of 60 Vbeta and 13 Jbeta primers. Clones were sequenced by immunoSEQ multiplex PCR, and TCRdb holds only the in-frame ones, with some missing. The sample holds about 33,000 clones. Notes on this clone: What it binds is not known.

V lost 4 bases to trimming and J lost 0 bases; unmatched junction nucleotides: 9. The CDR3 has 18 amino acids. Per the germline V gene, CDR1 is SGHRS and CDR2 is YFSETQ. The genes are TRBV5-1 and TRBJ2-6; 8 bases are shared with TRBD1. The clonotype originates from a man aged 35-49 years in good health and CMV-seronegative. Specimen: PBMCs. DNA for the CDR3: TGCGCCAGCAGCCAAATGGTCGACAGGGGCTCTGGGGCCAACGTCCTGACTTTC. It encodes CASSQMVDRGSGANVLTF.